The clone carrying this T cell receptor (beta chain) was found once. The sample comes from a study of CD8 T cells in Susac syndrome. When the RNA was reverse transcribed, random hexamers were used with an input of roughly 0.45 to 1 ug. In TCRdb, the immunoSEQ multiplex PCR reads were re-called with MiXCR into one record per CDR3 protein. The data contain about 140,000 distinct CDR3 sequences, 95% of them singletons. The receptor was derived from a human donor with Susac syndrome. Sequencing used CD8+ T cells from PBMCs.

The CDR3, as DNA: TGTGCCAGCAGTTTAGTTTTTGGCGCGGGAAACACTGAAGCTTTCTTT. Translated: CASSLVFGAGNTEAFF. The chain joins TRBV27 to TRBJ1-1; unclear D gene. Trimming cost V 2 bases and J 2 bases, with 15 bases left between them. This CDR3 region has 16 residues. Germline assignment: CDR1 MNHEY and CDR2 SMNVEV (reference sequence).